The source of this T cell receptor (beta chain) is a study of blood T cell repertoires in COVID-19. Germline V gene lookup returns CDR1 SGDLS and CDR2 YYNGEE. J was trimmed by 7 bases and V by 3 bases; bases with no gene match: 10. This CDR3 has 16 residues. Clones were sequenced by immunoSEQ multiplex PCR, and TCRdb holds only the in-frame ones, with some missing. The sample yields about half a million clones, around nine tenths seen once. The specimen was PBMCs or T cells enriched from blood (not recorded which). V is TRBV9 and J is TRBJ2-2; the match to TRBD2 covers 9 bases. The TCR comes from an older woman who had recovered from COVID-19. The CDR3 nucleotides read TGTGCCAGCAGCGCAAAAAGCGGGGGGCCCAGCGGGGAGCTGTTTTTT. Its translation is CASSAKSGGPSGELFF.